A selection of T cell receptor beta chains follows, all from one sample in a study of blood T cell repertoires in COVID-19. TCRdb keeps only in-frame clones here, not all; method: immunoSEQ multiplex PCR. The sample has approximately 300,000 clones; about 82% are singletons. Sequencing was carried out using peripheral blood. Receptor source: a woman aged 45-65 years with acute or convalescent COVID-19. The conserved cysteine and the conserved F or W are not part of the CDR3 here. A D gene is named only where the DNA matches it firmly.

TRBJ2-2 . TRBV27 12 ASSSSRGTGELF
TRBJ1-2 TRBD1 TRBV27 10 ASRTGDYGYT
TRBJ1-4 TRBD1 TRBV19 15 ASRRDRGPNSGEKLF
TRBJ1-5 TRBD1 TRBV2 14 ASSLTRDRVSGPQH
TRBJ2-7 . TRBV11-2 13 ASSAADYYSYEQY
TRBJ2-1 . TRBV19 13 ASSVDPSSYNEQF
TRBJ2-7 TRBD2 TRBV7-9 14 ASSFASGTSSPEQY
TRBJ2-7 TRBD1 TRBV5-6 10 ASSIDRVEQY
TRBJ2-1 TRBD2 TRBV5-1 13 ASSLGLAGSNEQF
TRBJ2-2 . TRBV9 15 ASTLTGRGAHTGELF
TRBJ1-5 . TRBV2 12 ASSERAGYQPQH
TRBJ1-2 . TRBV5-1 13 ASSQEGARNYGYT
TRBJ2-3 TRBD2 TRBV24-1 14 ATSDALAGGPDTQY
TRBJ1-5 . TRBV6-1 13 ASSEQGYSNQPQH
TRBJ2-6 . TRBV7-3 13 ASSLKGAGANVLT
TRBJ1-6 . TRBV4-1 13 ASSQVAGSLSPLH
TRBJ2-1 . TRBV5-1 13 ASSRFPGTHNEQF
TRBJ1-2 . TRBV27 11 ASSSGSYYGYT
TRBJ1-1 TRBD1 TRBV5-1 13 ASSQTGAANTEAF
TRBJ2-2 TRBD2 TRBV4-3 14 ASSQELAGGPGELF
TRBJ2-1 . TRBV7-9 10 AARAGYNEQF
TRBJ2-2 TRBD1 TRBV7-7 13 ASSRATGGVGELF
TRBJ2-3 . TRBV10-3 14 AISESGHPGTDTQY
TRBJ2-7 . TRBV29-1 9 SAGTSYEQY
TRBJ1-4 TRBD1 TRBV19 14 ASTKKGAATNEKLF
TRBJ1-2 . TRBV2 10 ASSGDTYGYT
TRBJ1-1 . TRBV28 11 ASTSSTTGEAF
TRBJ1-1 . TRBV19 12 ASSIPRDKGEAF
TRBJ1-4 TRBD1 TRBV7-2 13 ASSLGGTGEEKLF